One and the same sample provided the 24 T cell receptor beta chains below, sequenced in a study of Tregs in tolerant kidney transplant recipients. Assay: immunoSEQ multiplex PCR; the TCRdb copy retains only in-frame clones and omits some. The sample includes over 50,000 clones, about 86% of them seen just once. Sequencing was done on a sample of CD4+ T cells from blood. Every receptor here comes from a human donor in good health.

The CDR3 region is CASSLGLAPTDTQYF. CDR3 nucleotides: TGTGCCAGCAGTTTAGGCCTAGCGCCCACAGATACGCAGTATTTT. V is TRBV6-5 and J is TRBJ2-3, with D possibly matching TRBD2 (6 bases). The CDR3 has 15 residues. Trimming removed 4 bases from V and 2 bases from J, with 13 bases in between. The V gene's germline CDR1 is MNHEY and CDR2 SVGAGI.

This rearrangement joins TRBV30 to TRBJ2-3; D gene unclear. The CDR3 runs 11 residues. CDR1 GTSNPN and CDR2 SVGIG come from the germline V gene (reference sequence). Trimming shortened V by 2 bases and J by 6 bases, and 6 bases separated the two germline ends. CDR3 coding DNA: TGTGCCTGGAGTCCGCAGGATACGCAGTATTTT. This encodes CAWSPQDTQYF.

Note on this clone: Other DNA sequences in the sample encode the same CDR3. The V gene is TRBV30, the J gene TRBJ1-3, with no clear D. The CDR3 is made up of 11 amino acids. V dropped 1 base and J dropped 4 bases, with 2 bases sitting between them. From germline, CDR1 is GTSNPN and CDR2 SVGIG (reference sequence). The CDR3 DNA reads TGTGCCTGGAGTGCAGGAAACACCATATATTTT. Protein: CAWSAGNTIYF.

V gene TRBV2 combines with J gene TRBJ1-4, with unresolved D. Germline lookup yields CDR1 SNHLY and CDR2 FYNNEI. The CDR3 loop spans 14 amino acids. V was pared by 8 bases and J by 5 bases, with 15 bases between. CDR3 amino acids: CASHNSSPNEKLFF. In nucleotides, the CDR3 is TGTGCCAGCCACAACTCCTCGCCGAATGAAAAACTGTTTTTT.

This rearrangement joins TRBV5-1 to TRBJ2-1, with 7 positions matching TRBD2. V lost 0 bases, J lost 0 bases, and 6 bases stayed unmatched. CDR1 and CDR2 (germline): SGHRS, YFSETQ. The CDR3 sequence is 17 residues long. The CDR3 spells CASSLAGGGSSYNEQFF. In nucleotides, the CDR3 is TGCGCCAGCAGCTTGGCTGGCGGGGGAAGCTCCTACAATGAGCAGTTCTTC.

This clone was seen just once. V and J are TRBV30 and TRBJ2-7, with 8 bases matching TRBD1. After removal of 4 bases from V and 6 bases from J, the junction contained 2 bases not matched to a gene. The CDR3 length is 11 residues. Germline CDR1 is GTSNPN and CDR2 is SVGIG (reference sequence). The CDR3: CAWTGGGEQYF. The CDR3 bases are TGTGCCTGGACAGGGGGCGGCGAGCAGTACTTC.

The chain combines TRBV5-1 with TRBJ1-1; D remains ambiguous. CDR3 length: 13 amino acids. Germline V gives CDR1 SGHRS, CDR2 YFSETQ. With 4 bases removed from V and 0 bases from J, the gap between germline ends came to 7 bases. CDR3 DNA: TGCGCCAGCAGCCTCGGGTTGAACACTGAAGCTTTCTTT. Translated: CASSLGLNTEAFF.

The chain has TRBV10-3 and TRBJ2-1; TRBD2 matches at 7 bases. The CDR3 runs to 13 residues. Germline trimming cut 6 bases from V and 8 bases from J; bases unmatched to any gene: 7. The germline V gene has CDR1 ENHRY and CDR2 SYGVKD. The CDR3 protein is CAISGGSIHEQFF. CDR3 in DNA: TGTGCCATCAGCGGCGGGAGTATTCATGAGCAGTTCTTC.

The chain employs TRBV5-6 and TRBJ1-1; D might be TRBD1 (6 bases). Per the germline V gene, CDR1 is SGHDT and CDR2 is YYEEEE. The ends were cut back, 0 bases at V and 3 bases at J, with 9 bases in the middle. The CDR3 runs 14 residues. The CDR3 nucleotides are TGTGCCAGCAGCTTGGTGGGGGCCGACACTGAAGCTTTCTTT. Translated: CASSLVGADTEAFF.

This clone has a single count. The chain has TRBV2 and TRBJ2-5, with 10 bases aligning to TRBD2. Germline CDR1 reads SNHLY; CDR2 reads FYNNEI. V shed 4 bases, J shed 3 bases, and the junction held 11 bases outside the gene matches. The CDR3 has 17 amino acids. The CDR3 nucleotides are TGTGCCAGCAGTGCGTACTTAAGGACTAGCGGAGAAGAGACCCAGTACTTC. Its translation: CASSAYLRTSGEETQYF.

This clone was seen a few times. The rearrangement joins TRBV5-1 to TRBJ1-2; maybe TRBD1 (6 bases). With 4 bases removed from V and 1 base from J, the gap between germline ends came to 11 bases. The germline V gene encodes CDR1 SGHRS and CDR2 YFSETQ. The CDR3 sequence is 14 residues long. CDR3 region: CASSPDRLNYGYTF. Written as DNA, the CDR3 is TGCGCCAGCAGCCCGGACAGACTTAACTATGGCTACACCTTC.

This clone was seen only a few times. This sequence joins TRBV7-9 and TRBJ2-2, with TRBD2 matching over 7 bases. CDR3 length equals 16 residues. J gave up 7 bases and V 0 bases, and 8 bases lay outside the gene matches. In germline, CDR1 is SEHNR, CDR2 FQNEAQ (reference sequence). CDR3 nucleotide sequence: TGTGCCAGCAGCTTAGCTTCGGGACTACTTTACGGGGAGCTGTTTTTT. Protein: CASSLASGLLYGELFF. The full variable domain, its missing parts supplied by reference TRBV7-9 and TRBJ2-2, is DTGVSQNPRHKITKRGQNVTFRCDPISEHNRLYWYRQTLGQGPEFLTYFQNEAQLEKSRLLSDRFSAERPKGSFSTLEIQRTEQGDSAMYLCASSLASGLLYGELFFGEGSRLTVL.

The J gene is TRBJ1-6, the V gene TRBV30, with D unclear. The length of the CDR3 is 13 residues. From germline, CDR1 is GTSNPN and CDR2 SVGIG (reference sequence). Between the trimmed V and J ends, which lost 0 bases and 9 bases, there was a span of 9 bases. The CDR3 DNA reads as TGTGCCTGGAGTGTGGCGGGAGTTTCACCCCTCCACTTT. As protein: CAWSVAGVSPLHF.

This clone was observed a single time. The chain carries TRBV25-1 and TRBJ2-2; no clear D. From germline, CDR1 is MGHDK and CDR2 SYGVNS. This CDR3 spans 14 amino acids. V was cut by 0 bases and J by 6 bases, with 8 bases left in between. Here the CDR3 DNA reads TGTGCCAGCAGTGAATATTATCGGGCCGGGGAGCTGTTTTTT. Translation gives CASSEYYRAGELFF.

This sequence joins TRBV11-2 and TRBJ2-7; D uncertain. The CDR3 consists of 14 residues. V shed 1 base and J shed 7 bases, with 14 bases lying between them. Germline CDR1 reads SGHAT; CDR2 reads FQNNGV. The chain's CDR3 is CASSLGVGLGEQYF. In DNA, the CDR3 is TGTGCCAGCAGCTTAGGTGTAGGCTTGGGGGAGCAGTACTTC.

This sequence joins TRBV4-2 and TRBJ1-3, with a tentative D call TRBD1 (5 bases). V lost 0 bases, J lost 0 bases, and 15 bases lay in between. Looked up from germline, CDR1 is LGHNA and CDR2 is YNFKEQ. The CDR3 has 18 residues. The CDR3 spells CASSQEPRGGGSGNTIYF. For the CDR3, the DNA is TGTGCCAGCAGCCAAGAACCTCGAGGCGGGGGCTCTGGAAACACCATATATTTT.

This rearrangement joins TRBV7-9 to TRBJ2-7; D remains unclear. V dropped 5 bases and J dropped 0 bases, with 23 bases sitting between them. The CDR3 totals 18 residues. CDR1 and CDR2 from the germline V gene are SEHNR and FQNEAQ (reference sequence). The CDR3 reads CASSQSILLNRSSYEQYF. The CDR3 DNA is TGTGCCAGCAGCCAAAGTATTCTGCTCAACCGGAGCTCCTACGAGCAGTACTTC.

This sequence joins TRBV30 and TRBJ1-6, with D unclear. The CDR3 runs 16 residues. Germline V gene data show CDR1 as GTSNPN and CDR2 as SVGIG (reference sequence). Trimming removed 0 bases at V and 0 bases at J, with 9 bases between. The CDR3 reads CAWSVPGSSYNSPLHF. As DNA, the CDR3 is TGTGCCTGGAGTGTACCGGGCAGCTCCTATAATTCACCCCTCCACTTT.

This rearrangement joins TRBV5-3 to TRBJ1-1; D unresolved. TRBV5-3 has ORF status, its function being uncertain. There are 17 residues in the CDR3. V lost 6 bases and J 2 bases, leaving 23 bases between the germline ends. The CDR3 sequence: CARIPPGCWGKNTEAFF. In DNA, the CDR3 is TGTGCCAGAATCCCTCCGGGGTGTTGGGGAAAAAACACTGAAGCTTTCTTT.

This rearrangement joins TRBV4-3 to TRBJ1-1; D gene unclear. The ends were cut back, 1 base at V and 3 bases at J, with 6 bases in the middle. CDR1 is LGHNA, CDR2 YSLEER, per germline. The length of the CDR3 is 13 residues. The CDR3 loop reads CASSQARDTEAFF. CDR3 coding DNA: TGCGCCAGCAGCCAAGCTAGGGACACTGAAGCTTTCTTT.

The CDR3 bases are TGTGCCAGCATTGTAGACAGGGTCTCCTACGAGCAGTACTTC. Translating it yields CASIVDRVSYEQYF. V gene TRBV2 combines with J gene TRBJ2-7, with TRBD1 matching 7 bases. V shed 7 bases and J 0 bases; nucleotides not matched to a gene: 6. This CDR3 has 14 residues. Germline V gene data show CDR1 as SNHLY and CDR2 as FYNNEI.

This chain links TRBV11-2 with TRBJ2-3, with 10 bases fitting TRBD2. V gave up 1 base and J gave up 2 bases; unmatched junction bases: 9. CDR1 and CDR2 (germline): SGHAT, FQNNGV. This CDR3 contains 18 residues. Written as DNA, the CDR3 is TGTGCCAGCAGCTTAGGCCCGGAGCGGGGGGGTGACACAGATACGCAGTATTTT. Translation gives CASSLGPERGGDTDTQYF.

V and J are TRBV4-1 and TRBJ2-7; no firm D call. CDR1 MGHRA and CDR2 YSYEKL come from the germline V gene. V was cut by 3 bases and J by 1 base, with 10 bases left in between. The CDR3 sequence is 14 residues long. The CDR3 here is CASSHILQSYEQYF. DNA for the CDR3: TGCGCCAGCAGCCATATCCTTCAGTCCTACGAGCAGTACTTC.

The chain links TRBV7-2 to TRBJ1-5, with 8 bases that match TRBD1. V shed 4 bases and J 6 bases; nucleotides not matched to a gene: 8. Germline V gene sequence: CDR1 SGHTA, CDR2 FQGNSA. CDR3 length: 15 amino acids. For the CDR3, the DNA is TGTGCCAGCAGCTCCGGGACAGGTGAGACTCAGCCCCAGCATTTT. Protein sequence: CASSSGTGETQPQHF. Using reference TRBV7-2 and TRBJ1-5 for the parts outside the CDR3, the full variable domain is GAGVSQSPSNKVTEKGKDVELRCDPISGHTALYWYRQSLGQGLEFLIYFQGNSAPDKSGLPSDRFSAERTGGSVSTLTIQRTQQEDSAVYLCASSSGTGETQPQHFGDGTRLSIL.